This T cell receptor beta chain derives from a study of blood T cell repertoires in COVID-19. Trimming pared 4 bases from V and 5 bases from J, leaving 12 bases between. Germline V CDR1 and CDR2: SGHNT, YYREEE (reference sequence). The CDR3 is made up of 14 amino acids. This clone showed up just a few times. Authors' data handling: From reference gene primer amplification, estimates of nucleated cell counts were derived. Profiled with immunoSEQ multiplex PCR; TCRdb holds only in-frame clones, not every one. V and J calls and clone size are given by that table; D and trimming were obtained from the DNA. The table has about 130,000 clones, just under 85% seen once. Participant reports of clinical history set cohort assignment. All recovered Cohort 3 donors got two negative PCRs, got clearance, or saw symptom resolution.

The clonotype was recovered from a man between 50 and 59 years old who had recovered from COVID-19. Material for sequencing was PBMCs or T cells enriched from blood (not recorded which). J is TRBJ2-2 and V is TRBV5-4; possible D gene TRBD1, 5 bases. CDR3 residues: CASSNRPGTGELFF. In nucleotides, the CDR3 is TGTGCCAGCAGCAACAGGCCCGGGACCGGGGAGCTGTTTTTT.